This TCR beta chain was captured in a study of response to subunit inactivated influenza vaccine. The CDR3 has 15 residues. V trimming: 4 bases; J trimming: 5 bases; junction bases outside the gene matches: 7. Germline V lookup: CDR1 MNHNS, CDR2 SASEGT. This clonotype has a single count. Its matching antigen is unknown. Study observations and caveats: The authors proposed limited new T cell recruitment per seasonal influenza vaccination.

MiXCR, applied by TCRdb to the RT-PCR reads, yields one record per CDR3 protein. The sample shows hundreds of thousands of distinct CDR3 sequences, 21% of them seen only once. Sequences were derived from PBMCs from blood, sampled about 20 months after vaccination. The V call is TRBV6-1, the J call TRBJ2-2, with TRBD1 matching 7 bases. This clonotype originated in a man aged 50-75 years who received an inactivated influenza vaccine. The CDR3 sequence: CASSGRTGWTGELFF. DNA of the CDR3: TGTGCCAGCAGTGGCCGGACAGGATGGACCGGGGAGCTGTTTTTT.